These 18 T cell receptor beta chains originate from one sample sequenced in a study of shared clonotypes between healthy human individuals. The table came from immunoSEQ multiplex PCR; TCRdb's copy has only in-frame clones and leaves some out. Of some 2 million clones listed, roughly 94% are singletons. The sequenced sample was naive CD4+ T cells sorted from blood. Subset: CD45RA+ positively selected. These receptors all stem from a man between 18 and 35 years old in good health.

This chain uses TRBV25-1 with TRBJ1-4, with 8 positions matching TRBD1. There are 18 residues in the CDR3. The junction had 10 bases not matched to a gene; V was cut back by 4 bases and J by 0 bases. From germline, CDR1 is MGHDK and CDR2 SYGVNS. The CDR3 DNA sequence: TGTGCCAGCAGTGCGTCCCCGGGACAGGCCGCAACTAATGAAAAACTGTTTTTT. Protein sequence: CASSASPGQAATNEKLFF.

The chain carries TRBV6-6 and TRBJ2-7; the D is unclear. V lost 2 bases to trimming and J lost 3 bases, with 8 bases between them. Germline V gene data show CDR1 as MNHNY and CDR2 as SVGAGI (reference sequence). This CDR3 is 13 amino acids long. CDR3 sequence: CASSYRNNYEQYF. The CDR3 region has the DNA TGTGCCAGCAGTTACAGGAACAACTACGAGCAGTACTTC.

The chain recombines TRBV2 with TRBJ2-2; D remains ambiguous. The CDR3 runs to 12 residues. Germline values: CDR1 SNHLY, CDR2 FYNNEI. V lost 5 bases and J lost 7, with 8 bases in between. The CDR3 sequence: CASSPDVGELFF. In DNA, the CDR3 is TGTGCCAGCAGTCCGGATGTCGGGGAGCTGTTTTTT.

V usage is TRBV28 and J usage is TRBJ1-3; a weak D match, TRBD1 (5 bases). V lost 2 bases to trimming and J lost 0 bases, with 11 bases between them. The CDR3 totals 16 residues. Germline loops: CDR1 MDHEN, CDR2 SYDVKM. The CDR3 nucleotides are TGTGCCAGCAGTTTAGCCCTGGGGCTCTCTGGAAACACCATATATTTT. Encoded protein: CASSLALGLSGNTIYF.

This chain connects TRBV4-1 to TRBJ2-3; 11 positions agree with TRBD2. The CDR3 is 16 residues long. The J segment lost 4 bases and the V segment lost 0 bases, leaving 3 bases of the junction unmatched. Per the germline V gene, CDR1 is MGHRA and CDR2 is YSYEKL. This CDR3 is CASSQDIAGGPDTQYF. CDR3 coding DNA: TGCGCCAGCAGCCAAGATATAGCGGGAGGGCCAGATACGCAGTATTTT.

This sequence joins TRBV7-2 and TRBJ2-1, with 13 positions matching TRBD2. The CDR3 spans 18 residues. V shed 5 bases, J shed 7 bases, and the junction held 14 bases outside the gene matches. Germline lookup yields CDR1 SGHTA and CDR2 FQGNSA. The DNA for the CDR3 is TGTGCCAGCAGCGTCCAGGGTCCCACTAGCGGGAGGGCGAATGAGCAGTTCTTC. It codes for CASSVQGPTSGRANEQFF.

The chain employs TRBV29-1 and TRBJ2-3; D is possibly TRBD2 (6 bases). Germline values: CDR1 SQVTM, CDR2 ANQGSEA. CDR3 length: 14 amino acids. Here the CDR3 reads CSYGGRTDTDTQYF. The CDR3 DNA follows: TGCTCCTACGGAGGGCGGACTGACACAGATACGCAGTATTTT.

This clone was picked up one time. Distinct nucleotide sequences in the sample also encode this CDR3. This chain joins TRBV18 and TRBJ1-2; TRBD1 might be the D (5 bases). The length of the CDR3 is 13 residues. The V gene lost 2 bases and the J gene lost 4 bases, with 8 bases spanning the gap. Per the germline V gene, CDR1 is KGHSH and CDR2 is LQKENI. In DNA form, the CDR3 reads TGTGCCAGCTCACCAGGACACTCCTATGGCTACACCTTC. The encoded protein is CASSPGHSYGYTF.

The chain has TRBV6-5 and TRBJ2-5; 8 bases are shared with TRBD2. This CDR3 contains 15 residues. The germline CDR1 and CDR2 sequences are MNHEY and SVGAGI. J lost 4 bases, V lost 2 bases, and 6 bases had no gene match. The CDR3 reads CASSYQRGLRETQYF. The CDR3 nucleotides are TGTGCCAGCAGTTACCAGCGGGGGTTGAGAGAGACCCAGTACTTC.

The J gene is TRBJ1-1, the V gene TRBV30; TRBD1 matches at 7 bases. The V segment lost 6 bases and the J segment 4 bases; nucleotides outside the gene matches: 5. CDR1 and CDR2 (germline): GTSNPN, SVGIG (reference sequence). The CDR3 sequence is 12 residues long. Here the CDR3 DNA reads TGTGCCTGTGGCGGGACAGTCACTGAAGCTTTCTTT. Its translation: CACGGTVTEAFF.

The V call is TRBV7-8, the J call TRBJ2-7; D ambiguous. The germline CDR1 and CDR2 sequences are SGHVS and FQNEAQ. The germline V and J ends were trimmed by 1 base and 7 bases, with 11 bases remaining between them. The CDR3 length is 13 residues. The CDR3 is CASSLGSLQEQYF. CDR3 nucleotides: TGTGCCAGCAGCTTAGGTAGCCTCCAGGAGCAGTACTTC.

This chain uses TRBV4-3 with TRBJ2-1, with D uncertain. CDR3 length equals 15 residues. Looked up from germline, CDR1 is LGHNA and CDR2 is YSLEER. Trimming cost V 0 bases and J 10 bases, with 16 bases left between them. In nucleotides, the CDR3 is TGCGCCAGCAGCCAAGAGGCCGGGTTTGGTAGGGAGCAGTTCTTC. Translated, it gives CASSQEAGFGREQFF.

The chain links TRBV6-1 to TRBJ2-7; a possible D gene is TRBD2 (6 bases). The germline V gene encodes CDR1 MNHNS and CDR2 SASEGT. With 7 bases removed from V and 2 bases from J, the gap between germline ends came to 12 bases. The CDR3 contains 13 residues. The CDR3 protein is CASKLAGPYEQYF. CDR3 DNA: TGTGCCAGCAAACTTGCGGGGCCCTACGAGCAGTACTTC.

Here the CDR3 DNA reads TGTGCCTGGAGTGGGGAGGGACACAATCGAGCCAAAAACATTCAGTACTTC. Amino acids: CAWSGEGHNRAKNIQYF. V is TRBV30 and J is TRBJ2-4; TRBD2 might be the D (7 bases). Between the trimmed V and J ends, which lost 1 base and 0 bases, there was a span of 16 bases. The CDR3 totals 17 residues. CDR1 and CDR2 from the germline V gene are GTSNPN and SVGIG (reference sequence).

This chain connects TRBV5-8 to TRBJ2-2, with D unclear. The CDR3 length is 17 residues. Germline V gene data show CDR1 as SGHTS and CDR2 as YDEGEE. The V end was cut by 1 base, the J end by 0 bases, with 13 bases between. DNA of the CDR3: TGTGCCAGCAGCTTGCGGAACAGCCCCGCGAACACCGGGGAGCTGTTTTTT. Protein product: CASSLRNSPANTGELFF.

This chain links TRBV2 with TRBJ2-2; unclear D gene. Trimming left V 8 bases short and J 1 base short, with 11 bases between. Germline-derived CDR1 and CDR2 are SNHLY and FYNNEI. CDR3 length equals 14 residues. CDR3 coding DNA: TGTGCCAGCCTCATAGAGATGAACACCGGGGAGCTGTTTTTT. Translation: CASLIEMNTGELFF.

CDR3 nucleotides: TGTGCCAGCAGCCTCCAGGGGGCTTTCTACGAGCAGTACTTC. It is translated as CASSLQGAFYEQYF. This sequence joins TRBV5-4 and TRBJ2-7; TRBD1 matches 8 bases. The V gene's germline CDR1 is SGHNT and CDR2 YYREEE (reference sequence). The J segment lost 3 bases and the V segment lost 4 bases, leaving 6 bases of the junction unmatched. CDR3 size: 14 residues.

This clone turned up a few times. V usage is TRBV4-3 and J usage is TRBJ2-3; D is undetermined. This CDR3 spans 14 amino acids. With 0 bases removed from V and 6 bases from J, the gap between germline ends came to 10 bases. Germline V CDR1 and CDR2: LGHNA, YSLEER. CDR3: CASSQEQSLDTQYF. The CDR3 DNA reads as TGCGCCAGCAGCCAAGAACAATCCTTGGATACGCAGTATTTT.